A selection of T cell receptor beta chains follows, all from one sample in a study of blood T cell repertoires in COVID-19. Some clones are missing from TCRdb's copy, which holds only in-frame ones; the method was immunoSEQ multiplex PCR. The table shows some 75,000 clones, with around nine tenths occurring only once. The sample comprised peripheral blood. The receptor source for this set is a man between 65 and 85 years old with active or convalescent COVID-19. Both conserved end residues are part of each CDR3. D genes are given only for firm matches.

CASTAGYTQYF	TGTGCCAGCACCGCCGGTTATACGCAGTATTTT	TRBV7-9	TRBJ2-3	.
CSVEGQGKGYNEQFF	TGCAGCGTTGAAGGTCAGGGGAAGGGCTACAATGAGCAGTTCTTC	TRBV29-1	TRBJ2-1	.
CASSSGGTGELFF	TGTGCCAGCAGTTCAGGGGGCACCGGGGAGCTGTTTTTT	TRBV6-5	TRBJ2-2	TRBD1
CASSISRTSGTRTGYEQYF	TGTGCCAGCAGCATAAGCAGGACTAGCGGGACCAGAACGGGTTACGAGCAGTACTTC	TRBV2	TRBJ2-7	TRBD2
CASSRGGAGPLRVEQYF	TGTGCCAGCAGCCGGGGTGGAGCGGGACCGTTGAGGGTGGAGCAGTACTTC	TRBV5-4	TRBJ2-7	TRBD2
CASSLTGTGGAALHF	TGTGCCAGCAGTTTGACCGGGACAGGGGGCGCAGCCCTCCACTTT	TRBV28	TRBJ1-6	TRBD1
CASSYTDRGSYEQYF	TGTGCCAGCAGTTACACCGACAGGGGGAGCTACGAGCAGTACTTC	TRBV6-6	TRBJ2-7	TRBD1
CASSIRQSTNEKLFF	TGTGCCAGTAGTATCCGACAGAGCACTAATGAAAAACTGTTTTTT	TRBV19	TRBJ1-4	.
CASSPPGLAGHTDTQYF	TGTGCCAGCAGCCCCCCAGGACTAGCGGGCCACACAGATACGCAGTATTTT	TRBV7-9	TRBJ2-3	TRBD2
CSVTGQGNQPQHF	TGCAGCGTAACTGGACAGGGGAATCAGCCCCAGCATTTT	TRBV29-1	TRBJ1-5	TRBD1
CATSPGGPSPYGYTF	TGTGCCACCAGTCCAGGGGGCCCCTCCCCCTATGGCTACACCTTC	TRBV24-1	TRBJ1-2	TRBD1
CASSASRVTNYGYTF	TGTGCCAGCAGTGCGTCGAGGGTTACTAACTATGGCTACACCTTC	TRBV27	TRBJ1-2	.
CASSLGGSNIQYF	TGTGCCAGTAGTCTAGGGGGCTCGAACATTCAGTACTTC	TRBV19	TRBJ2-4	TRBD1
CSVQGPTGKFAYEQYF	TGCAGCGTTCAAGGGCCCACAGGGAAGTTTGCCTACGAGCAGTACTTC	TRBV29-1	TRBJ2-7	.
CATSDFGQFQPQHF	TGTGCCACCAGTGATTTTGGCCAATTCCAGCCCCAGCATTTT	TRBV24-1	TRBJ1-5	.
CASSPPGLAGGPQDTQYF	TGTGCCAGCAGCCCTCCGGGACTAGCGGGAGGGCCTCAAGATACGCAGTATTTT	TRBV3-1/TRBV3-2	TRBJ2-3	TRBD2
CASTADRVRTEAFF	TGTGCCAGCACCGCCGACAGGGTCCGAACTGAAGCTTTCTTT	TRBV6-5	TRBJ1-1	TRBD1
CASMLTSATYEQYF	TGTGCCAGCATGTTGACTAGCGCTACCTACGAGCAGTACTTC	TRBV2	TRBJ2-7	TRBD2
CASSLGVLAQETQYF	TGTGCCAGCAGCTTAGGTGTACTAGCACAAGAGACCCAGTACTTC	TRBV11-2	TRBJ2-5	.
CPRLTGKKSSGNTIYF	TGTCCAAGACTCACAGGGAAAAAAAGCTCTGGAAACACCATATATTTT	TRBV30	TRBJ1-3	.
CASSPGVGLETQYF	TGTGCCAGCAGTCCCGGGGTGGGATTGGAGACCCAGTACTTC	TRBV7-6	TRBJ2-5	.
CASSRGGYNEQFF	TGTGCCAGCAGTCGGGGGGGTTACAATGAGCAGTTCTTC	TRBV6-5	TRBJ2-1	TRBD2
CASNRQGGYNEQFF	TGTGCCAGCAACCGACAGGGGGGGTACAATGAGCAGTTCTTC	TRBV2	TRBJ2-1	TRBD1
CASSETGLLGNTIYF	TGTGCCAGCAGTGAAACAGGGCTTCTTGGAAACACCATATATTTT	TRBV6-1	TRBJ1-3	.
CATSRDDRRTDTQYF	TGTGCCACCAGCAGAGATGACAGACGCACAGATACGCAGTATTTT	TRBV15	TRBJ2-3	.